This entry is about one T cell receptor beta chain. The authors ran a second PCR of 7 to 11 cycles using a sample-barcoded 5' primer and a J-beta primer mix. A single record per CDR3 protein comes from TCRdb applying MiXCR to the 5' RACE reads. The data hold about 1.8 million distinct CDR3 sequences, with around half observed a single time. The CDR3 runs 13 residues. V lost 7 bases and J lost 8; bases outside the gene matches: 8. Germline CDR1 reads SEHNR; CDR2 reads FQNEAQ (reference sequence). The data derive from a study of blood T cells in healthy people across ages. The V gene is TRBV7-9, the J gene TRBJ1-2; 9 bases agree with TRBD1. The TCR originated in a woman between 40 and 55 years old in good health. The sample consisted of blood. CDR3 protein: CASMPVGTGGYTF. The CDR3 DNA follows: TGTGCCAGCATGCCTGTGGGGACAGGGGGCTACACCTTC.